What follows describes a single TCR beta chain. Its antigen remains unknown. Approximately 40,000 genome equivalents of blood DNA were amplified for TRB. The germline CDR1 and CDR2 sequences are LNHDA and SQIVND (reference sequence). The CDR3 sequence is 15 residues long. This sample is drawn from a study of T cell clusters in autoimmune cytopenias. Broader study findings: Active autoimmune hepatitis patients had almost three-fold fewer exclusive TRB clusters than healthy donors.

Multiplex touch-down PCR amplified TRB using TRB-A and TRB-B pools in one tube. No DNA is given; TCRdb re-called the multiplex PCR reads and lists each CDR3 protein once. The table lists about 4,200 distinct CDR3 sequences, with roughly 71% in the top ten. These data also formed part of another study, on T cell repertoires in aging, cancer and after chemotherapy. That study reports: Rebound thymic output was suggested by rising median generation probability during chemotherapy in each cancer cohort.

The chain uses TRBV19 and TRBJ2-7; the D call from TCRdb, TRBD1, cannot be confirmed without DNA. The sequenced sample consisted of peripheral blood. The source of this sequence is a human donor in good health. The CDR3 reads CASKRMGTGNYEQYF.